This T cell receptor (beta chain) is from a study of T cell responses to AZD1222 COVID-19 vaccine. With regard to this clone: The antigen is undetermined.

With 4 bases removed from V and 0 bases from J, the gap between germline ends came to 14 bases. The CDR3 length is 16 residues. In germline, CDR1 is SGHRS, CDR2 YFSETQ. Study conclusions and caveats: Among the donors, most were white British and more were female, and clonal diversity was possibly underestimated.

Method: immunoSEQ multiplex PCR; TCRdb's copy keeps in-frame clones and lacks some. The repertoire includes some 150,000 clones, over 75% of them detected once, and about 1.7% sits in the top ten. The specimen comprised peripheral blood, sampled on day 0 of AZD1222 vaccination. The chain uses TRBV5-1 and TRBJ1-3, with no clear D. The receptor was derived from an adult in good health. The CDR3 protein is CASSLGLGSSGNTIYF. The CDR3 DNA reads as TGCGCCAGCAGCCTTGGGTTGGGTAGCTCTGGAAACACCATATATTTT.